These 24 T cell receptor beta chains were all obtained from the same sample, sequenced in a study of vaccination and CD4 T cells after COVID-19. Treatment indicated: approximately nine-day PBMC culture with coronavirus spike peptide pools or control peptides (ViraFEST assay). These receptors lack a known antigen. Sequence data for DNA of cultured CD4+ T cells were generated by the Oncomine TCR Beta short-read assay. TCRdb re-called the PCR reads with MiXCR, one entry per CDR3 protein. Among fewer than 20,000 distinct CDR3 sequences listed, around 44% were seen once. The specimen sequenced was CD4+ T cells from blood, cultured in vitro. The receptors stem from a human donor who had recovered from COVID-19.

CDR3 amino acids: CAWSLTGGDQPQHF. The CDR3 coding sequence is TGTGCCTGGAGTTTGACAGGGGGCGATCAGCCCCAGCATTTT. This sequence joins TRBV30 and TRBJ1-5; TRBD1 aligns across 10 bases. In germline, CDR1 is GTSNPN, CDR2 SVGIG (reference sequence). V lost 2 bases to trimming and J lost 5 bases; unmatched junction nucleotides: 3. The CDR3 totals 14 residues.

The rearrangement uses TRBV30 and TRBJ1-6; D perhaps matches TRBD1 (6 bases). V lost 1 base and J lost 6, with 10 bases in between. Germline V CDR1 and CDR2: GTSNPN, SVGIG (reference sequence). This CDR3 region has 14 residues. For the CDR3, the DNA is TGTGCCTGGAGTGCTACAGGGAGTAATTCACCCCTCCACTTT. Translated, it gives CAWSATGSNSPLHF.

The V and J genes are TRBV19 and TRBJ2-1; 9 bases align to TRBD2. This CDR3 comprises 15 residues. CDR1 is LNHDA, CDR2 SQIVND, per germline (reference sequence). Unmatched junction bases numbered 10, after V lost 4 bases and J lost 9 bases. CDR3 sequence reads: CASSRAGGLMSEQFF. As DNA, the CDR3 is TGTGCCAGTAGTAGAGCGGGAGGATTAATGAGTGAGCAGTTCTTC.

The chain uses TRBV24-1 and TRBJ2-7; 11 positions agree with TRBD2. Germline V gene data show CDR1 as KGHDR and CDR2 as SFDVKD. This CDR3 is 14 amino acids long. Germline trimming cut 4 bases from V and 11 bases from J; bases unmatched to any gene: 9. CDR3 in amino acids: CATSEDSGRAVKYF. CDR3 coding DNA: TGTGCCACCAGTGAAGATAGCGGGAGGGCCGTGAAGTACTTC.

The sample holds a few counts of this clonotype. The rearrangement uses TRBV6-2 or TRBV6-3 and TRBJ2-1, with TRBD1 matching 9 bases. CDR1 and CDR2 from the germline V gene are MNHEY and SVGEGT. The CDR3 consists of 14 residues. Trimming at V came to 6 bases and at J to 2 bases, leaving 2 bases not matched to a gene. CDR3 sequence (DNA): TGTGCCAGCAGGGACAGGGGCACCTACAATGAGCAGTTCTTC. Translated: CASRDRGTYNEQFF.

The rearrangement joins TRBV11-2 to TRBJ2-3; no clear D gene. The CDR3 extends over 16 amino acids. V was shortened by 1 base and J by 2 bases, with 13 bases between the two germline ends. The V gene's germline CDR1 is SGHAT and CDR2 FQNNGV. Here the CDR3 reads CASSLGTVIATDTQYF. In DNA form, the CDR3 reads TGTGCCAGCAGCTTAGGAACAGTGATAGCCACAGATACGCAGTATTTT.

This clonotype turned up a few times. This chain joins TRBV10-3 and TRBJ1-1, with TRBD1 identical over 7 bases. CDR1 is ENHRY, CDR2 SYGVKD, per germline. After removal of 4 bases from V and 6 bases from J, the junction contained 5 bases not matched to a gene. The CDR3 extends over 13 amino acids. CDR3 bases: TGTGCCATCAGTGTTACAGGGGACGCTGAAGCTTTCTTT. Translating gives CAISVTGDAEAFF.

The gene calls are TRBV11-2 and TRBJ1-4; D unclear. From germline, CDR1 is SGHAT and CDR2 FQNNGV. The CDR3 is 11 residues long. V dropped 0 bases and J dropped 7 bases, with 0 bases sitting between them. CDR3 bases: TGTGCCAGCAGCTTAGATGAAAAACTGTTTTTT. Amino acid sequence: CASSLDEKLFF.

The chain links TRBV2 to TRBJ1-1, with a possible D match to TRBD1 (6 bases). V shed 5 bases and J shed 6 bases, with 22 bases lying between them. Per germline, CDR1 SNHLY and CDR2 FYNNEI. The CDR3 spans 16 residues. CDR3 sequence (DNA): TGTGCCAGCAGTATAGACAGGCTGGGTCAGGTACCTGAAGCTTTCTTT. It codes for CASSIDRLGQVPEAFF.

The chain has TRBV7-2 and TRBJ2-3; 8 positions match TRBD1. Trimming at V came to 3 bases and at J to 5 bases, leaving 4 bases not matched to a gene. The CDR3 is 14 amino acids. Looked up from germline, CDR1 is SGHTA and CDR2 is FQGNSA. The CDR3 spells CASSFDRGVDTQYF. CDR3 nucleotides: TGTGCCAGCAGCTTCGACAGGGGCGTAGATACGCAGTATTTT.

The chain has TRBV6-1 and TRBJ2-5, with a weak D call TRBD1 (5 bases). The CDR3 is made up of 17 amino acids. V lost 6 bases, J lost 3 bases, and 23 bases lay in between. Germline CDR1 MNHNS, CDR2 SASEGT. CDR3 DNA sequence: TGTGCCAGCAGCCTAAACCCACTCGTGCAGGGCGAAGAGACCCAGTACTTC. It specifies CASSLNPLVQGEETQYF.

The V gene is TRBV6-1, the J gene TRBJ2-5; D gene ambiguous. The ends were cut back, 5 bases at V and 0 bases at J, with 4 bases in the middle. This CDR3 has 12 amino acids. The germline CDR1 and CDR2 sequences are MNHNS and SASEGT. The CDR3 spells CASSQDQETQYF. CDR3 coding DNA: TGTGCCAGCAGTCAAGACCAAGAGACCCAGTACTTC.

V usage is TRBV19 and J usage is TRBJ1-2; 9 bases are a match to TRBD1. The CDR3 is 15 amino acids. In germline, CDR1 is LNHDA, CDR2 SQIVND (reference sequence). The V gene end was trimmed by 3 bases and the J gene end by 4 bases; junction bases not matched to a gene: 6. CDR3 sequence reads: CASSMGTGSFYGYTF. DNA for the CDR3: TGTGCCAGTAGTATGGGGACAGGGAGCTTCTATGGCTACACCTTC.

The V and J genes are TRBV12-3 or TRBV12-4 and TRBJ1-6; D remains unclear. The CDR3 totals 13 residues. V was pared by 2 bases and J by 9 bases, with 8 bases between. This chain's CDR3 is CASSLLFGSPLHF. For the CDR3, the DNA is TGTGCCAGCAGTTTATTGTTTGGTTCACCCCTCCACTTT.

The chain's CDR3 is CASSLRVASGNTIYF. DNA for the CDR3: TGTGCCAGCAGCTTAAGGGTGGCCTCTGGAAACACCATATATTTT. This rearrangement joins TRBV7-2 to TRBJ1-3; D gene unclear. The length of the CDR3 is 15 residues. Germline loops: CDR1 SGHTA, CDR2 FQGNSA. Trimming stripped 2 bases from V and 0 bases from J, with 8 bases between.

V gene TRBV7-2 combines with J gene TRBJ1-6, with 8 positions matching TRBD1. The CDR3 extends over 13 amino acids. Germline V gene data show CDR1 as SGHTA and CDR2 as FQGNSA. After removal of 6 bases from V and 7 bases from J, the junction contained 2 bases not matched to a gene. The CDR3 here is CASRAGGNSPLHF. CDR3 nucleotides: TGTGCCAGCAGGGCAGGGGGCAATTCACCCCTCCACTTT.

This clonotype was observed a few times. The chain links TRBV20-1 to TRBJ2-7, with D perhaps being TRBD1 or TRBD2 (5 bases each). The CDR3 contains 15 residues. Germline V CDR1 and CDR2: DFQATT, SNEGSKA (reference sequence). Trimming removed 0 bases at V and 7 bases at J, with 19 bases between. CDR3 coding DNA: TGCAGTGCTAGAGATATTAGCCAGGGTCGAGGGGAGCAGTACTTC. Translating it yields CSARDISQGRGEQYF.

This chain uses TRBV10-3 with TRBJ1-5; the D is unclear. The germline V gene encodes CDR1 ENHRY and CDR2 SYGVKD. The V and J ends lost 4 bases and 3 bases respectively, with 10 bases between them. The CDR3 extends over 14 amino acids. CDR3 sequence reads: CAISGERSNQPQHF. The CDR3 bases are TGTGCCATCAGTGGAGAGAGGTCCAATCAGCCCCAGCATTTT.

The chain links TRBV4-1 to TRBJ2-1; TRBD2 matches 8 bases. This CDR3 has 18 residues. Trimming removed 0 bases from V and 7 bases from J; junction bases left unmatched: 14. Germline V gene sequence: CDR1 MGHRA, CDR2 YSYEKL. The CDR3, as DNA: TGCGCCAGCAGCCAAGACTGGGCCTCCCCCGGGACTAGGAATGAGCAGTTCTTC. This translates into CASSQDWASPGTRNEQFF.

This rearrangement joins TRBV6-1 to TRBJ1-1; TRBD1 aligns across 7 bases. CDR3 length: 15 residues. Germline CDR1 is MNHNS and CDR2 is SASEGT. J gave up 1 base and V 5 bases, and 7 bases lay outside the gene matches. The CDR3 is CASSLYWDRNTEAFF. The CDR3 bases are TGTGCCAGCAGTCTTTATTGGGACAGGAACACTGAAGCTTTCTTT.

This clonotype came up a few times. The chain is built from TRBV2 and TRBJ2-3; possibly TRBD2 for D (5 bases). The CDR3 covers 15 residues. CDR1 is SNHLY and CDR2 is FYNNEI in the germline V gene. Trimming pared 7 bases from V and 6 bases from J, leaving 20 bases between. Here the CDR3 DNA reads TGTGCCAGCAAGCTGGAGGAGTGGGGTACCGATACGCAGTATTTT. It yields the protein CASKLEEWGTDTQYF.

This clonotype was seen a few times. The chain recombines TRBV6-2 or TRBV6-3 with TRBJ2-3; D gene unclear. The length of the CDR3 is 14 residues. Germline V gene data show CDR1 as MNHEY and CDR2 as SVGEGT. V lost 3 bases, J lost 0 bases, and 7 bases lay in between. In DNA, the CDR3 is TGTGCCAGCAGTTATGGCGACAGCACAGATACGCAGTATTTT. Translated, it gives CASSYGDSTDTQYF.

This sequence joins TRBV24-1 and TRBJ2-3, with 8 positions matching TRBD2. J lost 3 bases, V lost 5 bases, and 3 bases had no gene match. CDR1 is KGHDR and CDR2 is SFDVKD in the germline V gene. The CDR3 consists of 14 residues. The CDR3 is CATSGASGTDTQYF. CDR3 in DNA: TGTGCCACCAGTGGGGCTAGCGGGACAGATACGCAGTATTTT.

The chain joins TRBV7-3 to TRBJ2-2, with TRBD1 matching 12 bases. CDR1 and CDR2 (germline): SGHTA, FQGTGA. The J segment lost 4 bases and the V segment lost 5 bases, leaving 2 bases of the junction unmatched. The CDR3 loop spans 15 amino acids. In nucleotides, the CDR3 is TGTGCCAGCAGCCGGGGACAGGGGGCCACCGGGGAGCTGTTTTTT. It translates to CASSRGQGATGELFF.